This is a list of T cell receptor beta chains from one sample in a study of T cell responses to AZD1222 COVID-19 vaccine. The method was immunoSEQ multiplex PCR; TCRdb's version includes in-frame clones alone and lacks a portion of them. Of some 120,000 clones in the sample, less than 95% were seen once. The input for sequencing was peripheral blood, taken on day 0 of AZD1222 vaccination. All receptors derive from an adult in good health. Both conserved end residues are part of each CDR3. Fields, in order: CDR3 protein, CDR3 DNA, V gene, CDR3 length, J gene, D gene, clone size. D genes are given only for firm matches. Size tells how often a clone was seen (once, few, many) or the class of an expanded clone, and some rows leave it out.

cdr3_aa: CASSSLDGAHYGYTF
cdr3_nt: TGTGCCAGCAGTTCCCTAGATGGAGCCCACTATGGCTACACCTTC
v_call: TRBV28
cdr3_length: 15
j_call: TRBJ1-2
d_call: .
clone_size: .

cdr3_aa: CASSFRQGPFSYEQYF
cdr3_nt: TGTGCCAGCAGTTTCCGACAGGGCCCTTTCTCCTACGAGCAGTACTTC
v_call: TRBV6-5
cdr3_length: 16
j_call: TRBJ2-7
d_call: TRBD1
clone_size: .

cdr3_aa: CASSHTGTQELYEQYF
cdr3_nt: TGTGCCAGCAGCCATACCGGGACGCAGGAACTCTACGAGCAGTACTTC
v_call: TRBV5-6
cdr3_length: 16
j_call: TRBJ2-7
d_call: .
clone_size: .

cdr3_aa: CASSQAGETQYF
cdr3_nt: TGTGCCAGCAGTCAGGCCGGGGAGACCCAGTACTTC
v_call: TRBV2
cdr3_length: 12
j_call: TRBJ2-5
d_call: .
clone_size: .

cdr3_aa: CASSEAGGNGNQPQHF
cdr3_nt: TGCGCCAGCAGTGAGGCGGGGGGAAATGGCAATCAGCCCCAGCATTTT
v_call: TRBV10-1
cdr3_length: 16
j_call: TRBJ1-5
d_call: .
clone_size: .

cdr3_aa: CASSLMVAEIYEQYF
cdr3_nt: TGTGCCAGCAGCTTGATGGTAGCGGAGATTTACGAGCAGTACTTC
v_call: TRBV5-5
cdr3_length: 15
j_call: TRBJ2-7
d_call: .
clone_size: .

cdr3_aa: CASSLGGGKYTDTQYF
cdr3_nt: TGTGCCAGCAGTTTGGGGGGAGGAAAATACACAGATACGCAGTATTTT
v_call: TRBV28
cdr3_length: 16
j_call: TRBJ2-3
d_call: .
clone_size: .

cdr3_aa: CASSLGRNTEAFF
cdr3_nt: TGTGCCAGCAGCTTAGGGAGGAACACTGAAGCTTTCTTT
v_call: TRBV11-1
cdr3_length: 13
j_call: TRBJ1-1
d_call: .
clone_size: once

cdr3_aa: CASSLRLAGGAGELFF
cdr3_nt: TGTGCCAGCAGCTTGAGACTAGCGGGAGGGGCCGGGGAGCTGTTTTTT
v_call: TRBV11-2
cdr3_length: 16
j_call: TRBJ2-2
d_call: TRBD2
clone_size: .

cdr3_aa: CASGIPPGHQETQYF
cdr3_nt: TGTGCCAGCGGGATTCCGCCGGGACACCAAGAGACCCAGTACTTC
v_call: TRBV6-6
cdr3_length: 15
j_call: TRBJ2-5
d_call: .
clone_size: .

cdr3_aa: CASSERTASSYEQYF
cdr3_nt: TGTGCCAGCAGTGAAAGGACGGCCAGCTCCTACGAGCAGTACTTC
v_call: TRBV6-1
cdr3_length: 15
j_call: TRBJ2-7
d_call: .
clone_size: .

cdr3_aa: CASSTRDRGRADTQYF
cdr3_nt: TGTGCCAGTAGTACTCGGGACAGGGGACGGGCAGATACGCAGTATTTT
v_call: TRBV19
cdr3_length: 16
j_call: TRBJ2-3
d_call: TRBD1
clone_size: .

cdr3_aa: CASSRVGMNTEAFF
cdr3_nt: TGTGCCAGCAGCCGGGTCGGGATGAACACTGAAGCTTTCTTT
v_call: TRBV6-5
cdr3_length: 14
j_call: TRBJ1-1
d_call: .
clone_size: .

cdr3_aa: CASSLGQPISSNYGYTF
cdr3_nt: TGTGCCAGCTCACTGGGACAGCCCATAAGCTCTAACTATGGCTACACCTTC
v_call: TRBV18
cdr3_length: 17
j_call: TRBJ1-2
d_call: TRBD1
clone_size: .

cdr3_aa: CASSLDPLAGTTFSTDTQYF
cdr3_nt: TGTGCCAGCAGCTTAGATCCGCTGGCGGGAACAACCTTTAGCACAGATACGCAGTATTTT
v_call: TRBV11-2
cdr3_length: 20
j_call: TRBJ2-3
d_call: .
clone_size: .

cdr3_aa: CASSLYSGENLYGYTF
cdr3_nt: TGTGCCAGCAGCCTATATTCAGGGGAGAACCTCTATGGCTACACCTTC
v_call: TRBV4-2
cdr3_length: 16
j_call: TRBJ1-2
d_call: .
clone_size: .

cdr3_aa: CASSSVGPLMNTEAFF
cdr3_nt: TGCGCCAGCAGCTCAGTAGGGCCTTTAATGAACACTGAAGCTTTCTTT
v_call: TRBV5-1
cdr3_length: 16
j_call: TRBJ1-1
d_call: .
clone_size: .

cdr3_aa: CASSPPGRGEETQYF
cdr3_nt: TGTGCCAGCAGCCCGCCGGGACGCGGAGAAGAGACCCAGTACTTC
v_call: TRBV7-2
cdr3_length: 15
j_call: TRBJ2-5
d_call: .
clone_size: .

cdr3_aa: CASSPTSSNQPQHF
cdr3_nt: TGTGCCAGCAGTCCCACATCAAGCAATCAGCCCCAGCATTTT
v_call: TRBV28
cdr3_length: 14
j_call: TRBJ1-5
d_call: .
clone_size: .

cdr3_aa: CASRTHNWDSNQPQHF
cdr3_nt: TGTGCCAGCAGAACTCACAACTGGGATAGCAATCAGCCCCAGCATTTT
v_call: TRBV28
cdr3_length: 16
j_call: TRBJ1-5
d_call: .
clone_size: .

cdr3_aa: CASSAEWDRSSYEQYF
cdr3_nt: TGTGCCAGCAGTGCGGAATGGGACAGGAGCTCCTACGAGCAGTACTTC
v_call: TRBV6-6
cdr3_length: 16
j_call: TRBJ2-7
d_call: TRBD1
clone_size: .

cdr3_aa: CSAGQGNEKLFF
cdr3_nt: TGCAGCGCTGGACAGGGAAATGAAAAACTGTTTTTT
v_call: TRBV29-1
cdr3_length: 12
j_call: TRBJ1-4
d_call: TRBD1
clone_size: .

cdr3_aa: CASSPPVGEQYF
cdr3_nt: TGTGCCAGCAGCCCTCCGGTCGGGGAGCAGTACTTC
v_call: TRBV21-1
cdr3_length: 12
j_call: TRBJ2-7
d_call: .
clone_size: .

cdr3_aa: CASSPGDRMGEQYF
cdr3_nt: TGTGCCAGTAGTCCAGGGGACAGGATGGGCGAGCAGTACTTC
v_call: TRBV19
cdr3_length: 14
j_call: TRBJ2-7
d_call: TRBD1
clone_size: .

cdr3_aa: CASSLGDFRTDTQYF
cdr3_nt: TGTGCCAGCAGTCTAGGGGATTTTCGCACAGATACGCAGTATTTT
v_call: TRBV28
cdr3_length: 15
j_call: TRBJ2-3
d_call: .
clone_size: .

cdr3_aa: CASSSLGTSVRETQYF
cdr3_nt: TGTGCCAGCAGTTCCCTCGGGACTAGCGTTCGGGAGACCCAGTACTTC
v_call: TRBV6-5
cdr3_length: 16
j_call: TRBJ2-5
d_call: TRBD2
clone_size: .

cdr3_aa: CASSVINDAATEAFF
cdr3_nt: TGTGCCAGCAGCGTGATTAACGATGCGGCCACTGAAGCTTTCTTT
v_call: TRBV9
cdr3_length: 15
j_call: TRBJ1-1
d_call: .
clone_size: .

cdr3_aa: CAGWTAEAFF
cdr3_nt: TGTGCCGGATGGACAGCTGAAGCTTTCTTT
v_call: TRBV30
cdr3_length: 10
j_call: TRBJ1-1
d_call: .
clone_size: .

cdr3_aa: CASSLLGSNQPQHF
cdr3_nt: TGTGCCAGCAGTTTATTGGGAAGCAATCAGCCCCAGCATTTT
v_call: TRBV28
cdr3_length: 14
j_call: TRBJ1-5
d_call: .
clone_size: .

cdr3_aa: CASSAGAPVTGELFF
cdr3_nt: TGTGCCAGCTCAGCGGGGGCGCCGGTCACCGGGGAGCTGTTTTTT
v_call: TRBV18
cdr3_length: 15
j_call: TRBJ2-2
d_call: .
clone_size: .

cdr3_aa: CASSLRPDSPLHF
cdr3_nt: TGTGCCAGCAGTTTAAGGCCAGATTCACCCCTCCACTTT
v_call: TRBV28
cdr3_length: 13
j_call: TRBJ1-6
d_call: .
clone_size: .

cdr3_aa: CASSLVAGVNGYTF
cdr3_nt: TGTGCCAGCAGCTTGGTTGCAGGGGTTAATGGCTACACCTTC
v_call: TRBV5-6
cdr3_length: 14
j_call: TRBJ1-2
d_call: .
clone_size: .

cdr3_aa: CASPTPATGDSLSGANVLTF
cdr3_nt: TGTGCCAGCCCCACCCCCGCGACAGGGGATTCCCTCTCTGGGGCCAACGTCCTGACTTTC
v_call: TRBV6-9
cdr3_length: 20
j_call: TRBJ2-6
d_call: TRBD1
clone_size: .

cdr3_aa: CASSQATGVNQPQHF
cdr3_nt: TGTGCCAGCAGCCAAGCGACAGGGGTCAATCAGCCCCAGCATTTT
v_call: TRBV3-1/TRBV3-2
cdr3_length: 15
j_call: TRBJ1-5
d_call: TRBD1
clone_size: .

cdr3_aa: CSVEGGGRETQYF
cdr3_nt: TGCAGCGTTGAAGGGGGAGGACGGGAGACCCAGTACTTC
v_call: TRBV29-1
cdr3_length: 13
j_call: TRBJ2-5
d_call: .
clone_size: once